This T cell receptor (beta chain) comes out of a study of shared clonotypes between healthy human individuals. V lost 6 bases, J lost 5 bases, and 8 bases stayed unmatched. The CDR3 runs to 15 residues. Germline-derived CDR1 and CDR2 are MDHEN and SYDVKM. Positive CCR7 selection of CD45RO-negative cells yielded the naive CD8 cells, and terminally differentiated effector memory CD45RA+ cells were excluded. Several immunoSEQ plates received, in even portions, the genomic DNA of each subset. Data came from immunoSEQ multiplex PCR; TCRdb stores just in-frame clones and leaves some out. This table holds hundreds of thousands of clones, about 95% found once.

The receptor's source is a woman aged 25 to 39 in good health. Sequencing was carried out using naive CD8+ T cells sorted from blood. The rearrangement links TRBV28 to TRBJ2-5, with 11 positions matching TRBD2. CDR3 residues: CASSSLAGDGETQYF. DNA of the CDR3: TGTGCCAGCAGCTCACTAGCGGGAGACGGGGAGACCCAGTACTTC.